This is a list of T cell receptor beta chains from one sample in a study of blood T cell repertoires in COVID-19. Data came from immunoSEQ multiplex PCR; TCRdb stores just in-frame clones and leaves some out. The sample lists approximately 74,000 clones, approximately 80% occurring once. The sequencing sample was made of peripheral blood. These receptors originate from an older man with active or convalescent COVID-19. Each CDR3 is given with its conserved first and last residue.

v_gene,j_gene,CDR3aa
TRBV7-2,TRBJ2-5,CASSPRSSGVETQYF
TRBV29-1,TRBJ2-5,CSVEDLGLAVLETQYF
TRBV5-4,TRBJ2-3,CASRGDSGTDTQYF
TRBV5-1,TRBJ1-4,CASSLTPNEKLFF
TRBV7-2,TRBJ2-7,CASSPASSGGTYEQYF
TRBV7-8,TRBJ1-5,CASSRDRAYQPQHF
TRBV2,TRBJ1-5,CASSDRVGGWRNQPQHF
TRBV30,TRBJ1-4,CAWSWTGESFSEKLFF
TRBV29-1,TRBJ2-7,CSVMLAPHEQYF
TRBV19,TRBJ1-2,CASTATGERYGYTF
TRBV28,TRBJ2-2,CASSFIYSPGELFF
TRBV27,TRBJ1-4,CASSPRGPWEKLFF
TRBV7-8,TRBJ2-2,CASTVPKGRDTGELFF
TRBV5-6,TRBJ2-1,CASSPMTGNNEQFF
TRBV5-4,TRBJ2-3,CASSSEAGTDTQYF
TRBV24-1,TRBJ2-3,CATSDFGQGTDTQYF
TRBV20-1,TRBJ1-2,CSASGQNYGYTF
TRBV6-5,TRBJ2-7,CASSPWTGEYEQYF
TRBV5-1,TRBJ2-5,CASSLASLDGETQYF
TRBV5-6,TRBJ2-6,CASSWWSSGANVLTF
TRBV27,TRBJ1-1,CASSFRQGGTEAFF
TRBV18,TRBJ2-3,CASSPIITKGTGNATQYF
TRBV5-1,TRBJ1-6,CARLGRGQWYNSPLHF
TRBV3-1/TRBV3-2,TRBJ2-7,CASSPDRVRQYF
TRBV30,TRBJ2-7,CAWSVGGSKRKQYF
TRBV2,TRBJ2-7,CASRLRGAGASGSREQYF
TRBV18,TRBJ2-7,CASSPPPGGRAAEQYF
TRBV6-2/TRBV6-3,TRBJ2-6,CASSGTGAGANVLTF
TRBV11-3,TRBJ2-7,CASSLALAHSEQYF
TRBV19,TRBJ1-4,CASSYNLNEKLFF
TRBV5-1,TRBJ2-7,CASSTGLAGSQYF
TRBV11-2,TRBJ2-1,CASSLDSLGGEQFF
TRBV14,TRBJ1-2,CASSQGTLIPGTGEEDNYGYTF
TRBV7-9,TRBJ2-6,CASSPRGSGANVLTF
TRBV5-8,TRBJ1-4,CASSLTGSPEEKLFF
TRBV4-1,TRBJ1-3,CASSQRATEGAGNTIYF
TRBV11-3,TRBJ1-1,CASSLRVTNTEAFF
TRBV28,TRBJ2-7,CASSLGGGSGEQYF
TRBV5-1,TRBJ2-5,CASGEQGNQETQYF
TRBV27,TRBJ2-7,CASSFAQGGYEQYF